Following are 26 T cell receptor beta chains from one sample sequenced in a study of cytomegalovirus exposure and HLA in healthy donors. It was with 60 Vbeta and 13 Jbeta primers that the PCR ran. Repertoires were generated with immunoSEQ multiplex PCR, while TCRdb's copy carries only in-frame clones and drops some. The sample has some 180,000 clones, 82% seen once. Sequencing was done on a sample of PBMCs. The receptor source for this set is a man aged 40-49 years in good health and CMV-seronegative.

The gene calls are TRBV9 and TRBJ1-1, with a weak D call TRBD1 (6 bases). Trimming pared 8 bases from V and 11 bases from J, leaving 28 bases between. The CDR3 extends over 15 amino acids. Germline CDR1 is SGDLS and CDR2 is YYNGEE. The CDR3 sequence is CASTKGWGQNWEAFF. CDR3 DNA: TGTGCCAGTACAAAGGGGTGGGGACAAAACTGGGAGGCTTTCTTT.

This chain connects TRBV27 to TRBJ1-2; D might be TRBD1 (6 bases). Germline values: CDR1 MNHEY, CDR2 SMNVEV (reference sequence). This CDR3 has 15 amino acids. Trimming shortened V by 8 bases and J by 2 bases, and 18 bases separated the two germline ends. This CDR3 reads CASRGGDRPNYGYTF. The CDR3 DNA sequence: TGTGCCAGCCGGGGCGGCGACAGGCCCAACTATGGCTACACCTTC.

J is TRBJ2-1 and V is TRBV30; tentative D call: TRBD2 (6 bases). Germline V lookup: CDR1 GTSNPN, CDR2 SVGIG (reference sequence). V dropped 0 bases and J dropped 0 bases, with 9 bases sitting between them. The CDR3 is 15 amino acids. The CDR3 sequence is CAWSVSSVSYNEQFF. DNA of the CDR3: TGTGCCTGGAGTGTCTCTAGCGTCTCCTACAATGAGCAGTTCTTC.

This rearrangement joins TRBV28 to TRBJ1-1; no definite D call. This CDR3 comprises 18 residues. Germline V lookup: CDR1 MDHEN, CDR2 SYDVKM. Trimming took off 1 base at V and 7 bases at J, with 25 bases between the two ends. Here the CDR3 DNA reads TGTGCCAGCAGTTTATCCGAGAGACGGTCCAGGAACCACGGTGAAGCTTTCTTT. Amino acid sequence: CASSLSERRSRNHGEAFF.

Written as DNA, the CDR3 is TGTGCCAGCGGAGGAGGGGAGACCCAGTACTTC. Translated: CASGGGETQYF. V gene TRBV7-8 combines with J gene TRBJ2-5; weak D call: TRBD2 (6 bases). Germline V gene sequence: CDR1 SGHVS, CDR2 FQNEAQ. With 8 bases removed from V and 5 bases from J, the gap between germline ends came to 9 bases. This CDR3 region has 11 residues.

This sequence joins TRBV6-5 and TRBJ2-2; 9 bases map to TRBD2. With 2 bases clipped from V and 6 bases from J, the junction kept 4 bases outside the gene matches. The germline V gene has CDR1 MNHEY and CDR2 SVGAGI. This CDR3 has 15 residues. CDR3 residues: CASSYSGRRPGELFF. For the CDR3, the DNA is TGTGCCAGCAGTTACAGCGGGAGGCGGCCCGGGGAGCTGTTTTTT.

The chain carries TRBV28 and TRBJ2-3; 8 bases match TRBD2. The CDR3 extends over 19 amino acids. Trimming took 7 bases from V and 2 from J; bases not matched to a gene: 20. In germline, CDR1 is MDHEN, CDR2 SYDVKM. The CDR3, as DNA: TGTGCCAGCACACCCGGGGGGGCGGGGGCCTACACTTTCACAGATACGCAGTATTTT. Translating gives CASTPGGAGAYTFTDTQYF. Combining the CDR3 with reference TRBV28 and TRBJ2-3 gives the whole variable domain DVKVTQSSRYLVKRTGEKVFLECVQDMDHENMFWYRQDPGLGLRLIYFSYDVKMKEKGDIPEGYSVSREKKERFSLILESASTNQTSMYLCASTPGGAGAYTFTDTQYFGPGTRLTVL.

The V call is TRBV4-1, the J call TRBJ2-3; the match to TRBD2 covers 7 bases. V shed 2 bases, J shed 0 bases, and the junction held 5 bases outside the gene matches. CDR3 length: 16 residues. CDR1 and CDR2 (germline): MGHRA, YSYEKL. CDR3 loop: CASSQSAGSSTDTQYF. The CDR3, as DNA: TGCGCCAGCAGCCAATCAGCGGGGTCTAGCACAGATACGCAGTATTTT.

The chain couples TRBV18 to TRBJ2-7; 8 nucleotides match TRBD2. The V gene end was trimmed by 2 bases and the J gene end by 6 bases; junction bases not matched to a gene: 3. CDR1 and CDR2 (germline): KGHSH, LQKENI. This CDR3 spans 13 amino acids. The CDR3 protein is CASSPGRGVEQYF. Written as DNA, the CDR3 is TGTGCCAGCTCACCAGGGCGGGGGGTCGAGCAGTACTTC.

The chain recombines TRBV28 with TRBJ2-1; D unresolved. The CDR3 spans 11 residues. Trimming removed 4 bases from V and 10 bases from J, with 8 bases in between. The germline CDR1 and CDR2 sequences are MDHEN and SYDVKM. DNA of the CDR3: TGTGCCAGCAGTTGGGTCGGGGAGCAGTTCTTC. Protein: CASSWVGEQFF.

The V call is TRBV18, the J call TRBJ2-1; 7 nucleotides agree with TRBD2. Germline trimming cut 4 bases from V and 6 bases from J; bases unmatched to any gene: 6. The CDR3 runs 14 residues. Looked up from germline, CDR1 is KGHSH and CDR2 is LQKENI. Written as DNA, the CDR3 is TGTGCCAGCTCACTCCTAGCGGCCGTCAATGAGCAGTTCTTC. Encoded protein: CASSLLAAVNEQFF.

The chain couples TRBV7-9 to TRBJ2-7; possible D gene TRBD2, 6 bases. V lost 6 bases and J 3 bases, leaving 21 bases between the germline ends. This CDR3 has 16 residues. From germline, CDR1 is SEHNR and CDR2 FQNEAQ (reference sequence). CDR3 amino acids: CASRTTWREENYEQYF. The CDR3 region has the DNA TGTGCCAGCAGGACGACTTGGAGGGAGGAAAACTACGAGCAGTACTTC.

The V gene is TRBV5-1, the J gene TRBJ2-1; D gene uncertain. Germline V gives CDR1 SGHRS, CDR2 YFSETQ. V gave up 0 bases and J gave up 5 bases, with 12 bases separating them. The length of the CDR3 is 15 residues. CDR3 protein: CASSLGGLADNEQFF. The CDR3 region has the DNA TGCGCCAGCAGCTTGGGCGGTCTCGCTGACAATGAGCAGTTCTTC.

This clone was recorded only once. CDR3 DNA sequence: TGCGCCAGCAGCTTGAAACAGCCATCAGGCACCAATGAGCAGTTCTTC. It translates to CASSLKQPSGTNEQFF. V is TRBV5-1 and J is TRBJ2-1; D remains unclear. The CDR3 is 16 amino acids. Trimming stripped 1 base from V and 6 bases from J, with 17 bases between. From germline, CDR1 is SGHRS and CDR2 YFSETQ.

This clone was seen a few times. The rearrangement links TRBV30 to TRBJ1-5; D is perhaps TRBD1 (5 bases). Germline loops: CDR1 GTSNPN, CDR2 SVGIG (reference sequence). The CDR3 has 19 amino acids. V lost 2 bases and J lost 4, with 27 bases in between. The CDR3 is CAWSIGGIFRQTPNQPQHF. The CDR3, as DNA: TGTGCCTGGAGTATTGGGGGGATTTTTCGACAGACCCCAAATCAGCCCCAGCATTTT.

This chain joins TRBV7-3 and TRBJ1-2, with 7 bases that match TRBD1. The CDR3 is 13 residues long. The ends lost 4 bases at V and 7 bases at J; junction bases unmatched: 6. Germline CDR1 reads SGHTA; CDR2 reads FQGTGA. The CDR3 DNA reads as TGTGCCAGCAGCTCCCCAGGGGGTAGTGGCTACACCTTC. Translating it yields CASSSPGGSGYTF.

This clone was detected only once. The J gene is TRBJ2-7, the V gene TRBV7-9; the match to TRBD1 covers 7 bases. Looked up from germline, CDR1 is SEHNR and CDR2 is FQNEAQ (reference sequence). With V trimmed by 3 bases and J by 3 bases, 8 bases remained unmatched. CDR3 length: 15 amino acids. CDR3 in amino acids: CASSFGQAGGYEQYF. The CDR3 nucleotides read TGTGCCAGCAGCTTCGGACAGGCAGGAGGCTACGAGCAGTACTTC.

The V gene is TRBV6-5, the J gene TRBJ1-1; perhaps TRBD1 as D (6 bases). The CDR3 has 15 amino acids. The germline gives CDR1 MNHEY, CDR2 SVGAGI. Trimming left V 4 bases short and J 0 bases short, with 12 bases between. CDR3 nucleotides: TGTGCCAGCAGTTTACAGGGATCCCTGAACACTGAAGCTTTCTTT. Encoded protein: CASSLQGSLNTEAFF.

The chain uses TRBV2 and TRBJ1-4; D is possibly TRBD1 (5 bases). CDR1 SNHLY and CDR2 FYNNEI come from the germline V gene. The CDR3 is 14 amino acids. Trimming took 0 bases from V and 5 from J, leaving 7 bases between them. The CDR3 DNA reads TGTGCCAGCAGTGAAGCCAGGGTAAATGAAAAACTGTTTTTT. It translates to CASSEARVNEKLFF.

V usage is TRBV7-3 and J usage is TRBJ2-1, with TRBD2 matching 8 bases. Trimming cost V 5 bases and J 3 bases; bases outside gene matches: 6. In germline, CDR1 is SGHTA, CDR2 FQGTGA. The CDR3 is made up of 15 amino acids. The CDR3 loop is CASSLGGASYNEQFF. CDR3 bases: TGTGCCAGCAGCCTCGGGGGGGCTAGCTACAATGAGCAGTTCTTC.

V gene TRBV27 combines with J gene TRBJ2-7; 9 bases line up with TRBD1. Germline assignment: CDR1 MNHEY and CDR2 SMNVEV (reference sequence). The junction had 14 bases not matched to a gene; V was cut back by 2 bases and J by 6 bases. This CDR3 region has 17 residues. The CDR3 region is CASSLGQIRDRGSEQYF. The CDR3 DNA is TGTGCCAGCAGTTTAGGACAGATCCGAGACAGGGGGAGCGAGCAGTACTTC.

The chain uses TRBV5-8 and TRBJ1-5; D gene unclear. The CDR3 runs 13 residues. The germline gives CDR1 SGHTS, CDR2 YDEGEE. Trimming removed 1 base at V and 4 bases at J, with 6 bases between. The CDR3 is CASSLHSNQPQHF. The CDR3, as DNA: TGTGCCAGCAGCTTGCATAGTAATCAGCCCCAGCATTTT.

The V call is TRBV18, the J call TRBJ2-1; 8 bases map to TRBD2. In germline, CDR1 is KGHSH, CDR2 LQKENI. V was clipped by 1 base and J by 1 base; unmatched bases: 6. This CDR3 has 17 amino acids. The CDR3 sequence: CASSPRTAGGSYNEQFF. The DNA of the CDR3 is TGTGCCAGCTCACCACGGACGGCGGGGGGATCCTACAATGAGCAGTTCTTC.

CDR3 DNA sequence: TGTGCCAGCAGCCCGAACCTCCGGGATACGCAGTATTTT. As protein: CASSPNLRDTQYF. The chain has TRBV14 and TRBJ2-3; no firm D call. Germline V gene sequence: CDR1 SGHDN, CDR2 FVKESK. V lost 4 bases and J 6 bases, leaving 11 bases between the germline ends. CDR3 length equals 13 residues.

This chain links TRBV23-1 with TRBJ2-3; perhaps TRBD2 as D (6 bases). TRBV23-1 is classed as an ORF, of uncertain function. V lost 1 base to trimming and J lost 6 bases, with 17 bases between them. The CDR3 has 16 residues. The CDR3 DNA reads TGCGCCAGCAGTCAATTTTCCCCGGGAGCCGTCGATACGCAGTATTTT. Protein sequence: CASSQFSPGAVDTQYF.

The rearrangement joins TRBV5-4 to TRBJ1-2, with D maybe TRBD1 (6 bases). In germline, CDR1 is SGHNT, CDR2 YYREEE (reference sequence). This CDR3 is 14 amino acids long. Trimming pared 7 bases from V and 6 bases from J, leaving 19 bases between. The CDR3 nucleotides read TGTGCCAGCCAGACAGGCCCCGCGAGAGATGGCTACACCTTC. This gives the protein CASQTGPARDGYTF. Drawing the rest from reference TRBV5-4 and TRBJ1-2, the complete variable domain is ETGVTQSPTHLIKTRGQQVTLRCSSQSGHNTVSWYQQALGQGPQFIFQYYREEENGRGNFPPRFSGLQFPNYSSELNVNALELDDSALYLCASQTGPARDGYTFGSGTRLTVV.